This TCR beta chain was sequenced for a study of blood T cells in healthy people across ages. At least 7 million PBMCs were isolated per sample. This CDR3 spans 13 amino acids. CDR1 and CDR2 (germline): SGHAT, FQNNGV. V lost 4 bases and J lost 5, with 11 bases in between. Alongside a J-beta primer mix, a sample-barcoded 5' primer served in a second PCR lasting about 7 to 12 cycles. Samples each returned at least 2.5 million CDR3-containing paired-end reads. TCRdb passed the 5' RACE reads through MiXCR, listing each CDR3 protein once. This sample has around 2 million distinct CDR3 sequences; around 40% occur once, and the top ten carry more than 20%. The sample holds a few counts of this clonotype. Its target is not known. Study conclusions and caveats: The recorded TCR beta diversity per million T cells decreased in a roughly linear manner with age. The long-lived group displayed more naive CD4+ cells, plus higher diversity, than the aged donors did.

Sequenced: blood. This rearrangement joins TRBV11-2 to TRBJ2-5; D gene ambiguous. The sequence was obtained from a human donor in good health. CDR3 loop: CASSSPARETQYF. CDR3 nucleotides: TGTGCCAGCAGCTCCCCGGCCCGGGAGACCCAGTACTTC. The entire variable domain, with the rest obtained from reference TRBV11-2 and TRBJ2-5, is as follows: EAGVAQSPRYKIIEKRQSVAFWCNPISGHATLYWYQQILGQGPKLLIQFQNNGVVDDSQLPKDRFSAERLKGVDSTLKIQPAKLEDSAVYLCASSSPARETQYFGPGTRLLVL.